This T cell receptor (beta chain) was obtained from a study of cytotoxic CD8 clonotypes in ibrutinib-treated CLL. The assay was immunoSEQ multiplex PCR, and TCRdb's table has in-frame clones only and misses some. The sample yields over 250,000 clones, approximately 76% seen once. The germline V gene has CDR1 SGHRS and CDR2 YFSETQ. With 4 bases clipped from V and 0 bases from J, the junction kept 13 bases outside the gene matches. The CDR3 is 19 residues long. Specimen: PBMCs, collected at disease progression, from a patient treated with ibrutinib. The sequence came from a human donor with chronic lymphocytic leukemia. The gene calls are TRBV5-1 and TRBJ2-4; 10 bases map to TRBD2. CDR3 sequence: CASSRLGLAESLAKNIQYF. CDR3 bases: TGCGCCAGCAGCCGACTCGGACTAGCGGAGAGTCTAGCCAAAAACATTCAGTACTTC.